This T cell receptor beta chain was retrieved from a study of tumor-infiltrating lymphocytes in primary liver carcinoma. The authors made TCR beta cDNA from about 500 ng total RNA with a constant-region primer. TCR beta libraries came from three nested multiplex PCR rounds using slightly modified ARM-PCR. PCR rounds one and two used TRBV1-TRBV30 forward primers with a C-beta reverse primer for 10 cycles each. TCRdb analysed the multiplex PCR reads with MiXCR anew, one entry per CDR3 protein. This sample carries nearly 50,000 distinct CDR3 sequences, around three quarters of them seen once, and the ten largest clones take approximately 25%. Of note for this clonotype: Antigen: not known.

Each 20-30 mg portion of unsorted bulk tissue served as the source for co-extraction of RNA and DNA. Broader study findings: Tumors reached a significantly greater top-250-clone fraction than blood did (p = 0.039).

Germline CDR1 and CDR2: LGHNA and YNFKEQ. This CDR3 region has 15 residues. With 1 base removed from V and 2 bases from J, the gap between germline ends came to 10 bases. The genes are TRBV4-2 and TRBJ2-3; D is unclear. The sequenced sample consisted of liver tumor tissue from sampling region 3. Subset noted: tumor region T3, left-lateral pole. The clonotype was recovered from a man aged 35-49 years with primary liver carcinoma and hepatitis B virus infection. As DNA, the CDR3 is TGTGCCAGCAGCCAAGCCCCCCCTACCACAGATACGCAGTATTTT. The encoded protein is CASSQAPPTTDTQYF.